These 29 T cell receptor beta chains originate from one sample sequenced in a study of blood T cells in healthy people across ages. For the second PCR, which ran for roughly 6 to 12 cycles, a sample-barcoded 5' primer and a J-beta primer mix were used. Each CDR3 protein is one row after TCRdb ran MiXCR on the 5' RACE reads. Here the sample spans 1.5 million to 2 million distinct CDR3 sequences, roughly 30% being singletons. Sequencing used blood. These receptors all come from a woman in her 30s in good health.

For this clonotype: At one boundary the junction diverges from the germline segment, which might be a read error. The chain joins TRBV24-1 to TRBJ2-5; 10 nucleotides match TRBD1. The CDR3 length is 16 residues. The V gene's germline CDR1 is KGHDR and CDR2 SFDVKD. CDR3 sequence: CAASDKTGGPRETQYF. The CDR3 DNA follows: TGTGCCGCCAGTGATAAGACAGGGGGCCCTAGGGAGACCCAGTACTTC.

The J gene is TRBJ2-1, the V gene TRBV15; 7 bases are shared with TRBD2. V was pared by 0 bases and J by 5 bases, with 19 bases of the junction left unmatched. CDR1 and CDR2 from the germline V gene are LNHNV and YYDKDF (reference sequence). The CDR3 consists of 20 residues. This CDR3 reads CATSRDRPGLFFMANNEQFF. Written as DNA, the CDR3 is TGTGCCACCAGCAGAGATCGCCCGGGACTATTTTTCATGGCTAACAATGAGCAGTTCTTC.

This clonotype was recorded many times. The V gene is TRBV18, the J gene TRBJ2-7; a weak D match, TRBD2 (5 bases). The ends were cut back, 8 bases at V and 7 bases at J, with 12 bases in the middle. The CDR3 has 11 residues. Germline assignment: CDR1 KGHSH and CDR2 LQKENI. Here the CDR3 DNA reads TGTGCCAGCAGTCCTGGACTGGAGCAGTACTTC. Amino acids: CASSPGLEQYF. Complete variable domain (other parts from reference TRBV18 and TRBJ2-7): NAGVMQNPRHLVRRRGQEARLRCSPMKGHSHVYWYRQLPEEGLKFMVYLQKENIIDESGMPKERFSAEFPKEGPSILRIQQVVRGDSAAYFCASSPGLEQYFGPGTRLTVT.

The rearrangement links TRBV3-1 to TRBJ2-5; 10 bases match TRBD2. V was pared by 3 bases and J by 6 bases, with 7 bases of the junction left unmatched. This CDR3 is built from 15 residues. Germline-derived CDR1 and CDR2 are LGHDT and YNNKEL (reference sequence). CDR3 in DNA: TGTGCCAGCAGCCAGCGAGATAGCGGGAGGAAGACCCAGTACTTC. Its translation: CASSQRDSGRKTQYF.

CDR3 amino acids: CSAREDLTDTQYF. The CDR3 DNA reads TGCAGTGCTAGAGAGGACCTCACAGATACGCAGTATTTT. The rearrangement joins TRBV20-1 to TRBJ2-3; no clear D gene. V was clipped by 0 bases and J by 2 bases, with 6 bases between them. The germline V gene encodes CDR1 DFQATT and CDR2 SNEGSKA (reference sequence). The CDR3 length is 13 residues.

This clonotype was seen only a few times. The chain carries TRBV12-3 or TRBV12-4 and TRBJ1-4; TRBD1 is a possible D gene (5 bases). V dropped 4 bases and J dropped 12 bases, with 12 bases sitting between them. CDR3 size: 12 residues. CDR3 protein: CASSSRWGELFF. CDR3 sequence (DNA): TGTGCCAGCAGTTCCCGTTGGGGGGAACTGTTTTTT.

Only a few counts were recorded for this clonotype. V usage is TRBV7-2 and J usage is TRBJ2-3; maybe TRBD1 (5 bases). There are 14 residues in the CDR3. The germline CDR1 and CDR2 sequences are SGHTA and FQGNSA. V lost 5 bases and J lost 3, with 12 bases in between. The CDR3 DNA is TGTGCCAGCAGCCAAACCCGGACAACAGATACGCAGTATTTT. Its protein product is CASSQTRTTDTQYF.

The CDR3 loop reads CASSYSVYEGRQGNTIYF. CDR3 sequence (DNA): TGTGCCAGCAGTTACTCGGTTTATGAGGGGCGTCAAGGAAACACCATATATTTT. The chain has TRBV6-5 and TRBJ1-3, with D maybe TRBD1 (5 bases). CDR1 MNHEY and CDR2 SVGAGI come from the germline V gene. Trimming stripped 0 bases from V and 4 bases from J, with 19 bases between. The CDR3 runs to 18 residues.

This clonotype showed up many times. The rearrangement links TRBV7-9 to TRBJ2-7; D is unclear. The CDR3 is made up of 13 amino acids. Per germline, CDR1 SEHNR and CDR2 FQNEAQ (reference sequence). V lost 5 bases and J 3 bases, leaving 11 bases between the germline ends. CDR3 sequence: CASSDGSGYEQYF. The CDR3 coding sequence is TGTGCCAGCAGCGACGGGTCAGGCTACGAGCAGTACTTC.

This clonotype has ten or more counts. V gene TRBV29-1 combines with J gene TRBJ2-4; D may be TRBD1 (6 bases). Trimming took 5 bases from V and 8 from J, leaving 13 bases between them. The CDR3 is made up of 12 amino acids. The germline CDR1 and CDR2 sequences are SQVTM and ANQGSEA. In DNA, the CDR3 is TGCAGCGTTTTCGACAGGTATCACATTCAGTACTTC. It encodes CSVFDRYHIQYF.

A few counts support this clonotype. The chain employs TRBV6-6 and TRBJ2-5; D is perhaps TRBD1 (6 bases). V lost 7 bases, J lost 11 bases, and 23 bases lay in between. The CDR3 length is 14 residues. In germline, CDR1 is MNHNY, CDR2 SVGAGI (reference sequence). CDR3 sequence: CASTRGGSQGKQYF. DNA for the CDR3: TGTGCCAGCACCCGCGGTGGGAGTCAGGGGAAGCAGTACTTC.

This chain connects TRBV7-9 to TRBJ1-2; a possible D gene is TRBD1 (6 bases). The CDR3 sequence is 14 residues long. Per germline, CDR1 SEHNR and CDR2 FQNEAQ (reference sequence). V was cut by 5 bases and J by 6 bases, with 16 bases left in between. CDR3 amino acids: CASSLSADRDGYTF. The CDR3 DNA reads TGTGCCAGCAGCCTTAGCGCGGACAGAGATGGCTACACCTTC.

The rearrangement uses TRBV7-9 and TRBJ2-5, with D perhaps given as TRBD1 or TRBD2 (5 bases each). Germline CDR1 reads SEHNR; CDR2 reads FQNEAQ (reference sequence). The CDR3 is 11 residues long. CDR3 region: CVSFGAETQYF. The DNA for the CDR3 is TGTGTCAGTTTCGGGGCAGAGACCCAGTACTTC.

This clonotype was found many times. The gene calls are TRBV7-9 and TRBJ1-2, with no clear D. Germline CDR1 and CDR2: SEHNR and FQNEAQ (reference sequence). Trimming cost V 2 bases and J 2 bases, with 9 bases left between them. This CDR3 has 14 amino acids. The CDR3 DNA reads as TGTGCCAGCAGCTTATTAGCTGGGAACTATGGCTACACCTTC. Its translation: CASSLLAGNYGYTF.

The chain carries TRBV20-1 and TRBJ2-1; tentatively, D is TRBD1 or TRBD2 (5 bases each). This CDR3 is built from 16 residues. Germline V CDR1 and CDR2: DFQATT, SNEGSKA (reference sequence). V gave up 6 bases and J gave up 9 bases, with 27 bases separating them. CDR3 sequence reads: CSARELGGPLRSEQFF. As DNA, the CDR3 is TGCAGTGCCCGTGAGCTTGGGGGTCCTTTGCGCAGTGAGCAGTTCTTC.

This clonotype was seen a handful of times. This chain joins TRBV12-3 or TRBV12-4 and TRBJ1-2, with D unclear. Trimming pared 4 bases from V and 8 bases from J, leaving 17 bases between. The CDR3 is 14 amino acids. The CDR3 nucleotides are TGTGCCAGCAGTTCAACCGGGATCGTTAGAGGCTACACCTTC. Its protein product is CASSSTGIVRGYTF.

The chain couples TRBV27 to TRBJ2-7; D is possibly TRBD1 (6 bases). The CDR3 loop spans 14 amino acids. Trimming cost V 2 bases and J 7 bases, with 15 bases left between them. Germline-derived CDR1 and CDR2 are MNHEY and SMNVEV (reference sequence). DNA of the CDR3: TGTGCCAGCAGTTTAACAGGGCACCGGCGGGAGCAGTACTTC. This codes for CASSLTGHRREQYF.

This clonotype was observed many times. The J gene is TRBJ1-1, the V gene TRBV14, with no clear D. V was cut by 5 bases and J by 0 bases, with 7 bases left in between. In germline, CDR1 is SGHDN, CDR2 FVKESK. The CDR3 has 13 amino acids. The DNA for the CDR3 is TGTGCCAGCAGCGCGACTTTGAACACTGAAGCTTTCTTT. The encoded protein is CASSATLNTEAFF.

The chain links TRBV12-3 or TRBV12-4 to TRBJ1-3; TRBD1 matches 9 bases. V shed 5 bases and J 0 bases; nucleotides not matched to a gene: 8. The CDR3 has 17 amino acids. CDR3 protein: CASSLKTGGTSGNTIYF. In DNA, the CDR3 is TGTGCCAGCAGTCTAAAAACAGGGGGCACCTCTGGAAACACCATATATTTT.

This clonotype has just a few counts. This rearrangement joins TRBV18 to TRBJ2-5; possibly TRBD1 for D (6 bases). The J call may be in error: the DNA end matches TRBJ2-7 better. Per the germline V gene, CDR1 is KGHSH and CDR2 is LQKENI. The CDR3 sequence is 14 residues long. The CDR3 here is CASSPLGRGNEQYF. CDR3 in DNA: TGTGCCAGCTCACCGCTCGGCAGGGGCAACGAGCAGTACTTC.

The V and J genes are TRBV10-2 and TRBJ2-7, with D possibly matching TRBD1 (5 bases). The V gene lost 6 bases and the J gene lost 7 bases, with 13 bases spanning the gap. The CDR3 has 12 amino acids. Germline V lookup: CDR1 WSHSY, CDR2 SAAADI. The CDR3 nucleotides are TGCGCCAGCAGAGAGATAAAGGGGGAGCAGTACTTC. Protein sequence: CASREIKGEQYF.

A remark on this clonotype: An end of the junction does not agree with germline; a read error may underlie this. The chain recombines TRBV7-9 with TRBJ2-3, with D possibly being TRBD1 or TRBD2 (6 bases each). Germline V lookup: CDR1 SEHNR, CDR2 FQNEAQ (reference sequence). This CDR3 contains 16 residues. The CDR3 sequence is CACSLAIGGGTDTQYF. The CDR3 DNA reads as TGTGCCTGCAGCTTAGCAATCGGGGGCGGCACAGATACGCAGTATTTT.

This clonotype was recorded a few times. One junction end does not reproduce the germline sequence, and a read error may be involved. The chain combines TRBV3-1 with TRBJ2-5; D not certain. From germline, CDR1 is LGHDT and CDR2 YNNKEL (reference sequence). The CDR3 is 14 residues long. The CDR3 is CVSSHPAFGETQYF. DNA of the CDR3: TGTGTCAGCAGCCATCCGGCCTTCGGGGAGACCCAGTACTTC.

The V gene is TRBV24-1, the J gene TRBJ2-7; 10 bases are a match to TRBD2. Germline loops: CDR1 KGHDR, CDR2 SFDVKD. J lost 2 bases, V lost 8 bases, and 8 bases had no gene match. This CDR3 has 15 amino acids. CDR3 nucleotide sequence: TGTGCCACCACCCTTCAACTAGCGGGGACCTACGAGCAGTACTTC. Protein sequence: CATTLQLAGTYEQYF.

This clonotype has only a few counts. Written as DNA, the CDR3 is TGTGCCAGCAGCCCAGGGGGCATTCCCTCTAACGACTATGGCTACACCTTC. This codes for CASSPGGIPSNDYGYTF. V usage is TRBV7-2 and J usage is TRBJ1-2; the match to TRBD1 covers 8 bases. Germline lookup yields CDR1 SGHTA and CDR2 FQGNSA. The ends lost 5 bases at V and 3 bases at J; junction bases unmatched: 14. The CDR3 runs 17 residues. Based on the CDR3 plus reference TRBV7-2 and TRBJ1-2, the full variable domain is GAGVSQSPSNKVTEKGKDVELRCDPISGHTALYWYRQSLGQGLEFLIYFQGNSAPDKSGLPSDRFSAERTGGSVSTLTIQRTQQEDSAVYLCASSPGGIPSNDYGYTFGSGTRLTVV.

Only one count was recorded for this clonotype. The CDR3: CASSNPGLNTGELFF. CDR3 coding DNA: TGTGCCAGCAGCAACCCGGGACTCAACACCGGGGAGCTGTTTTTT. The V call is TRBV5-5, the J call TRBJ2-2, with D possibly matching TRBD2 (6 bases). This CDR3 region has 15 residues. V was pared by 4 bases and J by 2 bases, with 12 bases between. CDR1 and CDR2 from the germline V gene are SGHKS and YYEKEE (reference sequence).

For this clonotype: Because it lacks the conserved phenylalanine or tryptophan at the end, this CDR3 is likely a read error. V is TRBV7-2 and J is TRBJ2-1; TRBD1 or TRBD2 may be the D gene (5 bases each). CDR3 length: 14 amino acids. The germline CDR1 and CDR2 sequences are SGHTA and FQGNSA. Trimming stripped 7 bases from V and 2 bases from J, with 12 bases between. The CDR3 region has the DNA TGTGCCAGCACCTCTGGGGGAGCCTACAATGAGCAGTTCTCC. Translation: CASTSGGAYNEQFS.

This clonotype was seen repeatedly, ten times or more. The rearrangement links TRBV20-1 to TRBJ2-1, with 12 bases matching TRBD2. V lost 5 bases, J lost 8 bases, and 10 bases stayed unmatched. The CDR3 contains 15 residues. Germline V gene lookup returns CDR1 DFQATT and CDR2 SNEGSKA (reference sequence). CDR3 bases: TGCAGTGCTCGCCTAGCGGGAGGGCCGGTATATGAGCAGTTCTTC. It encodes CSARLAGGPVYEQFF.

The chain combines TRBV5-1 with TRBJ2-7, with D possibly matching TRBD2 (7 bases). CDR3 size: 15 residues. Germline V gene sequence: CDR1 SGHRS, CDR2 YFSETQ. Deletions cut 1 base from V and 2 bases from J, with 13 bases between. The chain's CDR3 is CASSLQGGGTYEQYF. The CDR3 DNA is TGCGCCAGCAGCTTGCAGGGAGGGGGAACCTACGAGCAGTACTTC.